This record looks at one T cell receptor beta chain sequence and its context. This CDR3 spans 15 amino acids. V lost 3 bases, J lost 5 bases, and 8 bases stayed unmatched. Random-hexamer reverse transcription was applied to 0.5 to 1 ug RNA. TCRdb re-derived calls from the immunoSEQ multiplex PCR reads in MiXCR, one entry per CDR3 protein. Seen here are roughly 220,000 distinct CDR3 sequences, 94% observed once, and the top ten hold around 0.15%. The data derive from a study of CD8 T cells in Susac syndrome. The origin of this receptor is a human donor with Susac syndrome. The rearrangement joins TRBV12-3 or TRBV12-4 to TRBJ2-5; 8 nucleotides match TRBD1. The specimen sequenced was CD4+ T cells from PBMCs. CDR3 nucleotides: TGTGCCAGCAGTTTCCTACAGGGGGTTGGGGAGACCCAGTACTTC. It encodes CASSFLQGVGETQYF.